The present T cell receptor (beta chain) was sequenced within a study of CD8+CD57+ T cells in acquired aplastic anemia. The template for TCR beta VDJ and CDR3 sequence profiling was genomic DNA. TCRdb passed the reads through MiXCR, listing each CDR3 protein once. The sample has 200,000 to 250,000 distinct CDR3 sequences, 61% seen once; the top ten hold less than 30%. The sequenced material came from sorted CD4+, CD8+, or CD8+CD57+ T cells (not recorded which) from PBMCs. The sequence derives from a human donor in good health.

Written as DNA, the CDR3 is TGTGCTAGTGGTTTGGGACAGGGGGGCGAGACCCAGTACTTC. Translation gives CASGLGQGGETQYF. V gene TRBV12-5 combines with J gene TRBJ2-5; 9 nucleotides agree with TRBD1. Germline CDR1 reads LGHNT; CDR2 reads FRNRAP. CDR3 size: 14 residues. The trim removed 1 base at V and 5 bases at J, leaving 2 bases unmatched.